This passage covers 28 T cell receptor beta chains from one sample sequenced in a study of response to subunit inactivated influenza vaccine. TCRdb itself ran the RT-PCR reads through MiXCR, one entry per CDR3 protein. The sample holds some 550,000 distinct CDR3 sequences; under 30% are singletons and the top ten take approximately 2.9%. This sample also appeared in a second study, on T cells expressing NK-cell markers. Turning to that study: For TCR beta, cDNA was produced by 5'RACE template switching with UMIs.

The input for sequencing was CD4+ T cells sorted from PBMCs, taken approximately 13 days after vaccination. The receptors were gathered from a man aged 50 to 59 who received an inactivated influenza vaccine.

V and J are TRBV29-1 and TRBJ2-1, with 7 positions matching TRBD2. Trimming removed 7 bases from V and 7 bases from J; junction bases left unmatched: 4. The germline V gene encodes CDR1 SQVTM and CDR2 ANQGSEA. This CDR3 has 11 residues. The CDR3 DNA sequence: TGCAGCGGCTCTAGCGGAAATGAGCAGTTCTTC. Protein product: CSGSSGNEQFF.

This clonotype was recorded a few times. The V gene is TRBV24-1, the J gene TRBJ2-3; no clear D. Germline V CDR1 and CDR2: KGHDR, SFDVKD. CDR3 length equals 10 residues. Trimming cost V 6 bases and J 3 bases, with 0 bases left between them. This chain's CDR3 is CATSTDTQYF. Written as DNA, the CDR3 is TGTGCCACCAGTACAGATACGCAGTATTTT.

There are a few counts of this clonotype. The chain carries TRBV5-6 and TRBJ2-2, with D maybe TRBD2 (5 bases). CDR3 length: 16 amino acids. Per the germline V gene, CDR1 is SGHDT and CDR2 is YYEEEE. Trimming left V 2 bases short and J 1 base short, with 12 bases between. The CDR3 sequence is CASSLIGEQNTGELFF. Written as DNA, the CDR3 is TGTGCCAGCAGCTTAATCGGGGAACAGAACACCGGGGAGCTGTTTTTT.

The chain carries TRBV15 and TRBJ1-2; no firm D call. V dropped 3 bases and J dropped 0 bases, with 8 bases sitting between them. CDR1 and CDR2 from the germline V gene are LNHNV and YYDKDF (reference sequence). There are 14 residues in the CDR3. The CDR3 region is CATSSGISNYGYTF. The CDR3, as DNA: TGTGCCACCAGCAGCGGGATTTCTAACTATGGCTACACCTTC.

This clonotype has a handful of counts. The V call is TRBV18, the J call TRBJ1-5; a possible D gene is TRBD1 (5 bases). Germline V gives CDR1 KGHSH, CDR2 LQKENI. The CDR3 is 16 residues long. V was trimmed by 3 bases and J by 0 bases, leaving 12 bases between them. CDR3 bases: TGTGCCAGCTCACCTTCCGGACAAAATAGCAATCAGCCCCAGCATTTT. It yields the protein CASSPSGQNSNQPQHF.

The table lists this clonotype with a few counts. The chain links TRBV4-2 to TRBJ2-7; 10 bases are a match to TRBD2. Germline V lookup: CDR1 LGHNA, CDR2 YNFKEQ. With 3 bases clipped from V and 4 bases from J, the junction kept 18 bases outside the gene matches. There are 19 residues in the CDR3. CDR3 bases: TGTGCCAGCAGCCACCATGGGAGACTAGCGGGTGATTCCGAATACGAGCAGTACTTC. Amino acid sequence: CASSHHGRLAGDSEYEQYF.

The rearrangement uses TRBV4-1 and TRBJ2-1; 7 bases are a match to TRBD1. The V segment lost 5 bases and the J segment 5 bases; nucleotides outside the gene matches: 6. Looked up from germline, CDR1 is MGHRA and CDR2 is YSYEKL. The length of the CDR3 is 14 residues. The CDR3 is CASSLTGAHNEQFF. The CDR3 DNA sequence: TGCGCCAGCAGCTTAACAGGGGCCCACAATGAGCAGTTCTTC.

This clonotype was seen a few times. This rearrangement joins TRBV11-2 to TRBJ2-7; D is tentatively TRBD1 or TRBD2 (5 bases each). This CDR3 has 15 residues. V lost 6 bases, J lost 0 bases, and 15 bases lay in between. Germline V gene sequence: CDR1 SGHAT, CDR2 FQNNGV. The CDR3: CASRVLGTPSYEQYF. The CDR3, as DNA: TGTGCCAGCAGGGTACTCGGGACCCCCTCCTACGAGCAGTACTTC. The full variable domain, with the rest looked up from reference TRBV11-2 and TRBJ2-7, is EAGVAQSPRYKIIEKRQSVAFWCNPISGHATLYWYQQILGQGPKLLIQFQNNGVVDDSQLPKDRFSAERLKGVDSTLKIQPAKLEDSAVYLCASRVLGTPSYEQYFGPGTRLTVT.

The rearrangement links TRBV7-2 to TRBJ2-7; TRBD1 aligns across 8 bases. The CDR3 consists of 14 residues. With 4 bases clipped from V and 3 bases from J, the junction kept 5 bases outside the gene matches. Germline V lookup: CDR1 SGHTA, CDR2 FQGNSA. The CDR3 nucleotides read TGTGCCAGCAGCTCCACAGACAGGGGCTACGAGCAGTACTTC. Its translation: CASSSTDRGYEQYF.

Ten or more counts support this clonotype. The rearrangement joins TRBV15 to TRBJ2-5; TRBD1 agrees at 7 bases. V was pared by 0 bases and J by 2 bases, with 6 bases of the junction left unmatched. Looked up from germline, CDR1 is LNHNV and CDR2 is YYDKDF (reference sequence). The CDR3 consists of 16 residues. The CDR3 coding sequence is TGTGCCACCAGCAGAGATCGTGGGACAGCTCAAGAGACCCAGTACTTC. This translates into CATSRDRGTAQETQYF.

In its sample, this clonotype was seen a few times. The genes are TRBV5-1 and TRBJ2-1; tentatively, D is TRBD1 (6 bases). The CDR3 sequence is 15 residues long. V lost 2 bases, J lost 9 bases, and 18 bases lay in between. Per germline, CDR1 SGHRS and CDR2 YFSETQ. The DNA for the CDR3 is TGCGCCAGCAGCTTCCCTACCTCGACAGGCGGTGAGCAGTTCTTC. As protein: CASSFPTSTGGEQFF.

The chain is built from TRBV11-2 and TRBJ2-7; D assignment may be TRBD1 or TRBD2 (5 bases each). V dropped 5 bases and J dropped 6 bases, with 20 bases sitting between them. The length of the CDR3 is 15 residues. Germline V gives CDR1 SGHAT, CDR2 FQNNGV. The CDR3 is CASSPRDRSGSEQYF. The CDR3 DNA reads as TGTGCCAGCAGCCCAAGAGATCGGTCAGGGAGCGAGCAGTACTTC.

The chain has TRBV20-1 and TRBJ1-1, with D maybe TRBD1 (6 bases). The CDR3 has 14 residues. From germline, CDR1 is DFQATT and CDR2 SNEGSKA (reference sequence). The V and J ends lost 2 bases and 1 base respectively, with 11 bases between them. The CDR3 region is CSARKGHTNTEAFF. CDR3 in DNA: TGCAGTGCTAGAAAGGGACATACGAACACTGAAGCTTTCTTT.

This rearrangement joins TRBV6-1 to TRBJ1-1; no clear D gene. CDR3 length: 14 residues. CDR1 and CDR2 from the germline V gene are MNHNS and SASEGT. Trimming removed 5 bases from V and 5 bases from J, with 15 bases in between. DNA for the CDR3: TGTGCCAGCAGTCTTATAGTAGGCGGGACTGAAGCTTTCTTT. It translates to CASSLIVGGTEAFF.

This clonotype occurred a few times. J is TRBJ1-2 and V is TRBV12-3 or TRBV12-4; D ambiguous. The CDR3 length is 13 residues. V dropped 6 bases and J dropped 4 bases, with 12 bases sitting between them. As DNA, the CDR3 is TGTGCCAGCAGCCTACTCGACTCCTATGGCTACACCTTC. Residues: CASSLLDSYGYTF.

This clonotype has just a few counts. This sequence joins TRBV29-1 and TRBJ2-1; D might be TRBD2 (7 bases). Looked up from germline, CDR1 is SQVTM and CDR2 is ANQGSEA. The length of the CDR3 is 14 residues. The V gene lost 6 bases and the J gene lost 0 bases, with 12 bases spanning the gap. CDR3 region: CSVKGGGSYNEQFF. Here the CDR3 DNA reads TGCAGCGTCAAGGGGGGGGGCTCCTACAATGAGCAGTTCTTC.

The chain has TRBV10-3 and TRBJ2-5; 7 bases match TRBD1. The J segment lost 2 bases and the V segment lost 6 bases, leaving 3 bases of the junction unmatched. The CDR3 runs 13 residues. Germline CDR1 reads ENHRY; CDR2 reads SYGVKD. CDR3 sequence reads: CAISPGQQETQYF. CDR3 nucleotides: TGTGCCATCAGCCCGGGACAGCAAGAGACCCAGTACTTC.

V is TRBV13 and J is TRBJ2-7; TRBD1 agrees at 11 bases. Looked up from germline, CDR1 is PRHDT and CDR2 is FYEKMQ (reference sequence). The CDR3 runs to 14 residues. The V segment lost 4 bases and the J segment 7 bases; nucleotides outside the gene matches: 6. CDR3 residues: CASSSDRGLGEQYF. The CDR3 nucleotides are TGTGCCAGCAGCTCGGACAGGGGGCTGGGTGAGCAGTACTTC.

This chain's CDR3 is CASSVGDWGSAKNIQYF. The CDR3 DNA is TGTGCCAGCAGCGTAGGAGACTGGGGATCGGCCAAAAACATTCAGTACTTC. The chain joins TRBV9 to TRBJ2-4; D is undetermined. This CDR3 comprises 17 residues. Trimming pared 0 bases from V and 1 base from J, leaving 14 bases between. Germline CDR1 is SGDLS and CDR2 is YYNGEE.

This chain joins TRBV10-3 and TRBJ2-2; D is uncertain. Germline values: CDR1 ENHRY, CDR2 SYGVKD. This CDR3 is built from 15 residues. V lost 3 bases and J lost 4, with 12 bases in between. CDR3: CAISDRSPSTGELFF. DNA for the CDR3: TGTGCCATCAGTGACAGGTCCCCGAGCACCGGGGAGCTGTTTTTT.

The genes are TRBV24-1 and TRBJ2-5, with 10 bases fitting TRBD1. V lost 7 bases, J lost 4 bases, and 2 bases stayed unmatched. The CDR3 contains 13 residues. In germline, CDR1 is KGHDR, CDR2 SFDVKD. The CDR3 region is CATRGQGVETQYF. The CDR3 coding sequence is TGTGCCACCAGAGGACAGGGGGTAGAGACCCAGTACTTC.

The V and J genes are TRBV6-1 and TRBJ2-6; 9 bases are shared with TRBD1. Germline V gene sequence: CDR1 MNHNS, CDR2 SASEGT. The CDR3 sequence is 17 residues long. With V trimmed by 6 bases and J by 0 bases, 6 bases remained unmatched. CDR3 sequence: CASRGQGYVSGANVLTF. For the CDR3, the DNA is TGTGCCAGCAGGGGACAGGGATACGTCTCTGGGGCCAACGTCCTGACTTTC.

V gene TRBV30 combines with J gene TRBJ2-7; 7 bases match TRBD1. The CDR3 extends over 20 amino acids. V dropped 0 bases and J dropped 0; count of bases not matched to a gene: 20. Germline V gives CDR1 GTSNPN, CDR2 SVGIG (reference sequence). In DNA form, the CDR3 reads TGTGCCTGGAGTGTACTTTATACGGGACAGAACCCCATCAACTCCTACGAGCAGTACTTC. As protein: CAWSVLYTGQNPINSYEQYF.

A few counts support this clonotype. The CDR3 region has the DNA TGTGCCAGCAGCCCAACTAGCGGGGTTCTTACCTACGAGCAGTACTTC. Its translation: CASSPTSGVLTYEQYF. The V and J genes are TRBV11-2 and TRBJ2-7, with 10 bases lining up with TRBD2. Germline V CDR1 and CDR2: SGHAT, FQNNGV. CDR3 length: 16 residues. Losses at the gene ends were 5 bases for V and 2 bases for J; bases not matched to a gene: 9.

A few counts support this clonotype. This CDR3 reads CSASRTGGWYEQYF. The CDR3 nucleotides are TGCAGTGCTAGCAGGACAGGGGGATGGTACGAGCAGTACTTC. The chain links TRBV20-1 to TRBJ2-7; the match to TRBD1 covers 10 bases. Trimming cost V 3 bases and J 4 bases; bases outside gene matches: 6. The CDR3 runs 14 residues. CDR1 and CDR2 from the germline V gene are DFQATT and SNEGSKA (reference sequence).

CDR3 sequence: CASSPSGGAGNEQFF. CDR3 in DNA: TGTGCCAGCAGTCCTAGCGGGGGGGCCGGTAATGAGCAGTTCTTC. This chain uses TRBV12-3 or TRBV12-4 with TRBJ2-1; 12 bases are a match to TRBD2. The CDR3 totals 15 residues. J gave up 7 bases and V 5 bases, and 6 bases lay outside the gene matches.

This clonotype was observed many times. The V gene is TRBV20-1, the J gene TRBJ1-6, with no clear D. Germline CDR1 and CDR2: DFQATT and SNEGSKA (reference sequence). V was trimmed by 0 bases and J by 2 bases, leaving 11 bases between them. The CDR3 runs to 16 residues. CDR3 in amino acids: CSARDSGLTYNSPLHF. As DNA, the CDR3 is TGCAGTGCTAGAGATAGTGGGTTAACCTATAATTCACCCCTCCACTTT.

The V and J genes are TRBV20-1 and TRBJ2-3, with 8 bases lining up with TRBD1. V dropped 5 bases and J dropped 4; count of bases not matched to a gene: 11. In germline, CDR1 is DFQATT, CDR2 SNEGSKA (reference sequence). The CDR3 runs 15 residues. As DNA, the CDR3 is TGCAGTGCTGTCCCCTCAGGGGGCGCCCCAGATACGCAGTATTTT. This translates into CSAVPSGGAPDTQYF.